This T cell receptor beta chain was identified during a study of T cells in Graves' hyperthyroidism and ophthalmopathy. Regions amplified from RNA transcripts were the TCR beta CDR3 regions. An initial round of RT-PCR targeting the TCR CDR3 relied on the HTBI primer set. TCRdb re-analysed the multiplex PCR reads in MiXCR, keeping a single row per CDR3 protein. Of about 270,000 distinct CDR3 sequences in the sample, 20% to 25% were seen once. Germline CDR1 is SGHRS and CDR2 is YFSETQ. V was trimmed by 2 bases and J by 1 base, leaving 12 bases between them. This CDR3 comprises 15 residues. In its sample, this clonotype was seen many times.

The material sequenced was blood. This clonotype was sampled from a man aged 25 to 40 with Graves' ophthalmopathy. The chain links TRBV5-1 to TRBJ1-1, with D possibly being TRBD1 (6 bases). CDR3 amino acids: CASSFQGKKNTEAFF. The DNA for the CDR3 is TGCGCCAGCAGCTTTCAGGGGAAGAAGAACACTGAAGCTTTCTTT.